This T cell receptor (beta chain) was observed in a study of response to subunit inactivated influenza vaccine. Study-wide points: The authors offered the suggestion that each seasonal influenza vaccination recruits few new T cells.

A word on this clonotype: No antigen is known for it.

TCRdb re-derived calls from the RT-PCR reads in MiXCR, one entry per CDR3 protein. The repertoire has 160,000 or so distinct CDR3 sequences, about a tenth of them found once; the top ten carry around 11%. The starting material was non-naive T cells sorted from PBMCs, obtained more than 35 days after vaccination. This sequence was found in a man in his fifties or sixties who received an inactivated influenza vaccine.

The CDR3: CASSLGFDRYRLGSNQPQHF. CDR3 DNA sequence: TGTGCCAGCAGCTTAGGGTTCGACAGGTACCGCCTAGGGAGCAATCAGCCCCAGCATTTT. The J gene is TRBJ1-5, the V gene TRBV7-8, with D perhaps TRBD1 (6 bases). The CDR3 is 20 amino acids. V was shortened by 1 base and J by 1 base, with 23 bases between the two germline ends. Germline values: CDR1 SGHVS, CDR2 FQNEAQ.